Each of the 18 T cell receptor beta chains below was sequenced from the same sample in a study of neurological immune-mediated disorders. A single record per CDR3 protein comes from TCRdb applying MiXCR to the 5' RACE reads. The sample has fewer than 25,000 distinct CDR3 sequences, less than 15% seen once. Sequencing input: PBMCs. The receptor set was obtained from a woman aged 60-70 years with HTLV-1-associated myelopathy (HAM/TSP).

This clonotype was counted many times. The gene calls are TRBV11-2 and TRBJ2-3; 8 bases map to TRBD2. The CDR3 sequence is 17 residues long. Germline V CDR1 and CDR2: SGHAT, FQNNGV. V lost 5 bases, J lost 2 bases, and 12 bases stayed unmatched. Written as DNA, the CDR3 is TGTGCCAGCAGCCGCGACGGTGCGGGGGGTAACACAGATACGCAGTATTTT. Amino acids: CASSRDGAGGNTDTQYF.

This clonotype was picked up many times. In DNA form, the CDR3 reads TGCAGTGCTACCCGGGAGGGCCCCTCGGGCACCTACAATGAGCAGTTCTTC. This encodes CSATREGPSGTYNEQFF. V gene TRBV20-1 combines with J gene TRBJ2-1; 8 positions match TRBD2. CDR1 DFQATT and CDR2 SNEGSKA come from the germline V gene (reference sequence). V shed 4 bases, J shed 2 bases, and the junction held 13 bases outside the gene matches. The CDR3 spans 17 residues.

This clonotype was recorded many times. This chain joins TRBV20-1 and TRBJ1-4, with a possible D match to TRBD1 (5 bases). There are 13 residues in the CDR3. Germline lookup yields CDR1 DFQATT and CDR2 SNEGSKA (reference sequence). Trimming removed 6 bases from V and 10 bases from J, with 18 bases in between. The CDR3 sequence is CSAPTTGQGKLFF. In DNA, the CDR3 is TGCAGTGCCCCCACCACAGGACAAGGAAAACTGTTTTTT.

CDR3 sequence reads: CASSTWVVSNEQFF. The DNA of the CDR3 is TGCGCCAGCAGCACTTGGGTAGTAAGCAATGAGCAGTTCTTC. V and J are TRBV5-1 and TRBJ2-1; no definite D call. V was clipped by 4 bases and J by 6 bases, with 14 bases between them. The CDR3 totals 14 residues. CDR1 is SGHRS and CDR2 is YFSETQ in the germline V gene.

This clonotype was seen repeatedly, ten times or more. J is TRBJ1-2 and V is TRBV29-1; 7 nucleotides agree with TRBD1. CDR3 length: 13 residues. After removal of 4 bases from V and 2 bases from J, the junction contained 4 bases not matched to a gene. The germline V gene encodes CDR1 SQVTM and CDR2 ANQGSEA. The DNA for the CDR3 is TGCAGCGTTGGCCCGACAGGGAACTATGGCTACACCTTC. Translated, it gives CSVGPTGNYGYTF.

This clonotype has ten or more counts. The rearrangement joins TRBV5-1 to TRBJ1-1; TRBD1 aligns across 7 bases. Germline CDR1 SGHRS, CDR2 YFSETQ. There are 13 residues in the CDR3. J lost 3 bases, V lost 4 bases, and 3 bases had no gene match. The CDR3 reads CASSGQGDTEAFF. CDR3 DNA sequence: TGCGCCAGCAGCGGGCAGGGGGACACTGAAGCTTTCTTT.

There are many counts of this clonotype. The chain is built from TRBV7-2 and TRBJ1-2, with D possibly TRBD1 on 6 matching bases. Between the trimmed V and J ends, which lost 1 base and 2 bases, there was a span of 14 bases. Germline V CDR1 and CDR2: SGHTA, FQGNSA. CDR3 length: 16 amino acids. CDR3 DNA sequence: TGTGCCAGCAGCTTAGATTCTGCAGGGGCCAACTATGGCTACACCTTC. As protein: CASSLDSAGANYGYTF.

This clonotype was picked up many times. The chain couples TRBV6-6 to TRBJ2-5; possibly TRBD2 for D (5 bases). The CDR3 sequence is 15 residues long. CDR1 and CDR2 from the germline V gene are MNHNY and SVGAGI (reference sequence). The V end lost 2 bases, the J end lost 2 bases, and 12 bases lay between the germline ends. CDR3 region: CASSYGRETQETQYF. The CDR3 nucleotides read TGTGCCAGCAGTTACGGGAGAGAGACACAAGAGACCCAGTACTTC.

This clonotype was seen many times. Germline is not matched at one junction end, which may reflect a read error. The J gene is TRBJ2-5, the V gene TRBV3-1, with D possibly being TRBD1 (7 bases). The V gene's germline CDR1 is LGHDT and CDR2 YNNKEL (reference sequence). This CDR3 comprises 16 residues. The CDR3 coding sequence is TGTGCCAACAGCTCCACCTACGGGGGACAGCAAGAGACCCAGTACTTC. Translated, it gives CANSSTYGGQQETQYF.

This clonotype came up many times. The CDR3 region is CATHRDRGQLTEAFF. CDR3 sequence (DNA): TGTGCCACTCACCGGGACAGGGGGCAATTAACTGAAGCTTTCTTT. The chain links TRBV6-5 to TRBJ1-1; 12 positions agree with TRBD1. The germline gives CDR1 MNHEY, CDR2 SVGAGI. The CDR3 runs 15 residues. Losses at the gene ends were 10 bases for V and 5 bases for J; bases not matched to a gene: 11.

As to this clonotype: The limits of the CDR3 on the DNA are not certain, so only TCRdb's listed CDR3 is given. CDR3 residues: CASSFYICSARRGGANEQFF. The gene calls are TRBV7-8 and TRBJ2-1; TRBD2 was called by the table and not checked on the DNA. The CDR3 length equals 20 residues, ends included. Germline values: CDR1 SGHVS, CDR2 FQNEAQ.

Ten or more counts support this clonotype. The chain carries TRBV12-3 or TRBV12-4 and TRBJ2-7; possible D gene TRBD1, 6 bases. CDR3 size: 19 residues. The germline V and J ends were trimmed by 3 bases and 4 bases, with 28 bases remaining between them. The CDR3 region is CASSFGMRTDRNSLYEQYF. The CDR3 nucleotides are TGTGCCAGCAGTTTCGGAATGAGGACAGACCGAAATTCTCTGTACGAGCAGTACTTC.

This clonotype is medium-sized. The rearrangement joins TRBV20-1 to TRBJ1-2; 9 positions match TRBD1. J gave up 8 bases and V 8 bases, and 21 bases lay outside the gene matches. The CDR3 has 16 residues. Germline lookup yields CDR1 DFQATT and CDR2 SNEGSKA (reference sequence). The DNA for the CDR3 is TGCAGTTGCCCTAGCCGGGACAGGGCAGGTTTGCCCGGCTACACCTTC. This gives the protein CSCPSRDRAGLPGYTF.

This clonotype showed up many times. The chain carries TRBV21-1 and TRBJ2-5; TRBD1, the table's D call, lacks a check against the DNA. TRBV21-1 is recorded as a pseudogene. This CDR3 spans 19 amino acids. CDR3 loop: CASSSSANKGTARQETQYF. The CDR3 DNA sequence: TGTGCCAGCAGCAGTTCCGCAAACAAAGGGACAGCTAGACAAGAGACCCAGTACTTC.

This clonotype was recorded at least ten times. The gene calls are TRBV4-3 and TRBJ2-3; possibly TRBD1 or TRBD2 for D (5 bases each). V was cut by 1 base and J by 4 bases, with 15 bases left in between. Germline CDR1 reads LGHNA; CDR2 reads YSLEER. CDR3 size: 16 residues. In nucleotides, the CDR3 is TGCGCCAGCAGCCAAGGGGGCCAGGGAGTGGCAGATACGCAGTATTTT. It specifies CASSQGGQGVADTQYF.

This clonotype occurred many times. The genes are TRBV20-1 and TRBJ1-5; D remains unclear. CDR1 and CDR2 from the germline V gene are DFQATT and SNEGSKA (reference sequence). The CDR3 consists of 12 residues. The CDR3 DNA is TGCAGCGTGGCCCAGTCCGATCAGCCCCAGCATTTT. Amino acid sequence: CSVAQSDQPQHF.

This clonotype was found many times. V usage is TRBV20-1 and J usage is TRBJ2-7; 8 bases fit TRBD1. The junction had 7 bases not matched to a gene; V was cut back by 0 bases and J by 3 bases. The CDR3 length is 15 residues. Germline CDR1 and CDR2: DFQATT and SNEGSKA (reference sequence). The CDR3 DNA is TGCAGTGCTAGAGAGGTCAGGGGGCGAGACTACGAGCAGTACTTC. This sequence encodes CSAREVRGRDYEQYF.

This clonotype was counted at least ten times. The rearrangement joins TRBV18 to TRBJ1-1; no clear D gene. The CDR3 has 12 amino acids. The germline V gene has CDR1 KGHSH and CDR2 LQKENI. Trimming stripped 6 bases from V and 7 bases from J, with 12 bases between. The CDR3 loop reads CASSVFGGEAFF. The CDR3, as DNA: TGTGCCAGCTCCGTTTTCGGCGGTGAAGCTTTCTTT.